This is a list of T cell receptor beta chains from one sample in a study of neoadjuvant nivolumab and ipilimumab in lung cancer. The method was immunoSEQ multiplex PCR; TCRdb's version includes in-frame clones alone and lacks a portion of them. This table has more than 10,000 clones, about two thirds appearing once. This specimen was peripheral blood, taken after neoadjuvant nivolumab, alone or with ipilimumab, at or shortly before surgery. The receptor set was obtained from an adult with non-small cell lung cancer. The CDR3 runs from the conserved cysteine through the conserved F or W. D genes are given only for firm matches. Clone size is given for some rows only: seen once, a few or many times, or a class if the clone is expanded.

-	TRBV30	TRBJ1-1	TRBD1	CAWSPAGQGAEAFF	TGTGCCTGGAGCCCCGCGGGACAGGGGGCTGAAGCTTTCTTT
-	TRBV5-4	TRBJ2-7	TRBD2	CASSLGGRAPLEQYF	TGTGCCAGCAGCTTGGGCGGGAGGGCCCCTCTCGAGCAGTACTTC
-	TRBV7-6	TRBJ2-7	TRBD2	CASSSGGTSGAPEQYF	TGTGCCAGCAGTTCGGGGGGGACTAGCGGGGCCCCCGAGCAGTACTTC
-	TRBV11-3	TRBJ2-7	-	CASSLNYEQYF	TGTGCCAGCAGCCTCAACTACGAGCAGTACTTC
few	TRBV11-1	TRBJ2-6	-	CASTNPRVRNSGANVLTF	TGTGCCAGCACCAACCCTAGGGTTCGCAACTCTGGGGCCAACGTCCTGACTTTC
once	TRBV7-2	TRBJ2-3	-	CASSRLGSFTDTQYF	TGTGCCAGCAGCCGGCTAGGATCCTTCACAGATACGCAGTATTTT
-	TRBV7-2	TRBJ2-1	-	CASSSTASSYNEQFF	TGTGCCAGCAGCTCCACCGCTAGCTCCTACAATGAGCAGTTCTTC
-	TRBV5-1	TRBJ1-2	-	CASSLGTMDGYTF	TGCGCCAGCAGCTTGGGGACTATGGATGGCTACACCTTC
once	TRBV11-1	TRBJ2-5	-	CASSPGLQETQYF	TGTGCCAGCAGCCCGGGACTTCAAGAGACCCAGTACTTC
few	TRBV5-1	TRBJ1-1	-	CASSLEGSTEAFF	TGCGCCAGCAGCTTGGAGGGGAGCACTGAAGCTTTCTTT
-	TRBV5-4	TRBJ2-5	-	CASSLRGETQYF	TGTGCCAGCAGCTTGAGAGGGGAGACCCAGTACTTC
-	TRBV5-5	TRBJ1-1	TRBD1	CASSPWTGGNTEAFF	TGTGCCAGCAGCCCGTGGACAGGGGGGAACACTGAAGCTTTCTTT